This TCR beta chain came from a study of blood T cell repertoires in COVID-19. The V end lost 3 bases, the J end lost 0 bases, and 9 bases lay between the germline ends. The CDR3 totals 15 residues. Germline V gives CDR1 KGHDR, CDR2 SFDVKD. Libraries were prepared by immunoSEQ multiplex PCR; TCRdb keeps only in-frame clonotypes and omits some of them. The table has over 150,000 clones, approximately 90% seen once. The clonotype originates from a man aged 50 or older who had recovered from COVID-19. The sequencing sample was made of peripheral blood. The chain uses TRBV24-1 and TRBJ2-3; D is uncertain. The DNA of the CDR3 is TGTGCCACCAGTGATACCAGACTTAGCACAGATACGCAGTATTTT. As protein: CATSDTRLSTDTQYF.